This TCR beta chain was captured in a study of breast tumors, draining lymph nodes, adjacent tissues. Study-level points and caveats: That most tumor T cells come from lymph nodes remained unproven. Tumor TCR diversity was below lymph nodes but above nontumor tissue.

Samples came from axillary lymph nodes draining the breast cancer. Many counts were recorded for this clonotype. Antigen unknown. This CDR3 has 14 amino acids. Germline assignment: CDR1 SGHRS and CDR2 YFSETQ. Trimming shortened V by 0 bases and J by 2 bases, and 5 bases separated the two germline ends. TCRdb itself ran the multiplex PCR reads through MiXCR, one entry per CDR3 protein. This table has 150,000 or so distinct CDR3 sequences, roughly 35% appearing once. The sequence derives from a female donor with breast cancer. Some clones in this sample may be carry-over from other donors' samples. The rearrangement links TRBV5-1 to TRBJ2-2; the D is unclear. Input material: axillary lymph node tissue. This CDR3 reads CASSLAANTGELFF. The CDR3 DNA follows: TGCGCCAGCAGCTTGGCAGCTAACACCGGGGAGCTGTTTTTT. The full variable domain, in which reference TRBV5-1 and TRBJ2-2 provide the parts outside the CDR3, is KAGVTQTPRYLIKTRGQQVTLSCSPISGHRSVSWYQQTPGQGLQFLFEYFSETQRNKGNFPGRFSGRQFSNSRSEMNVSTLELGDSALYLCASSLAANTGELFFGEGSRLTVL.